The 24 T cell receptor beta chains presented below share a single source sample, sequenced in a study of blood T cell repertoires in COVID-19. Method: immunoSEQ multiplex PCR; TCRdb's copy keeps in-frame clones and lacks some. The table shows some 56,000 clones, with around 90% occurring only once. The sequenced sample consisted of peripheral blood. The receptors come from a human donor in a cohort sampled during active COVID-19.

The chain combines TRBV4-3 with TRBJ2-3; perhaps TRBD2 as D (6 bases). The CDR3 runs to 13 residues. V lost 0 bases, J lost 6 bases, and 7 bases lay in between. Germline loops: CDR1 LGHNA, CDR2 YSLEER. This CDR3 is CASSQEGRDTQYF. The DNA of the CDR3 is TGCGCCAGCAGCCAAGAGGGGAGGGATACGCAGTATTTT.

The CDR3, as DNA: TGCGCCAGCAGACTATCCAGGGGGTCAAGCACAGATACGCAGTATTTT. Amino acid sequence: CASRLSRGSSTDTQYF. The V gene is TRBV4-1, the J gene TRBJ2-3; the match to TRBD1 covers 7 bases. Per the germline V gene, CDR1 is MGHRA and CDR2 is YSYEKL. V gave up 6 bases and J gave up 0 bases; unmatched junction bases: 9. CDR3 size: 16 residues.

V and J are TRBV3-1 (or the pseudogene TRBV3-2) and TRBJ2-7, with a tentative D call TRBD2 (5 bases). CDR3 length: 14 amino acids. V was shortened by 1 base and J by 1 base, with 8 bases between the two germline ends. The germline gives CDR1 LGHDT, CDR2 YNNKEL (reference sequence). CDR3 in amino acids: CASSQGPGSYEQYF. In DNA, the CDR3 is TGTGCCAGCAGCCAAGGTCCGGGGTCCTACGAGCAGTACTTC.

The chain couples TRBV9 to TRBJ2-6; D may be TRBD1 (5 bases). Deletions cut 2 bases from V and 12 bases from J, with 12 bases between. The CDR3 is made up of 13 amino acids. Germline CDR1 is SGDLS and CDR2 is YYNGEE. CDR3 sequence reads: CASSVDTPSVLTF. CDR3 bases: TGTGCCAGCAGCGTGGACACTCCCTCCGTCCTGACTTTC.

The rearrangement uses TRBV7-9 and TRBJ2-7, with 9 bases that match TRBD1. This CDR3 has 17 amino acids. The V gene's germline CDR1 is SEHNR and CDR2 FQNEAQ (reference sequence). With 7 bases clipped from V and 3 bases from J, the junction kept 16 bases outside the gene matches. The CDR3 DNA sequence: TGTGCCAGCATCCCTCCTGTTAGACAGGGGGGAAGCTACGAGCAGTACTTC. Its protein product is CASIPPVRQGGSYEQYF.

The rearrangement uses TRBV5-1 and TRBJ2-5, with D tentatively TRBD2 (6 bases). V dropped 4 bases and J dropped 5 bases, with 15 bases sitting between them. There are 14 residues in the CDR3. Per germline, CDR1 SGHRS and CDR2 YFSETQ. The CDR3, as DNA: TGCGCCAGCAGCGGGGGTGGAGGGATGGAGACCCAGTACTTC. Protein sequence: CASSGGGGMETQYF. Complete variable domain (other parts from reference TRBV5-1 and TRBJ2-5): KAGVTQTPRYLIKTRGQQVTLSCSPISGHRSVSWYQQTPGQGLQFLFEYFSETQRNKGNFPGRFSGRQFSNSRSEMNVSTLELGDSALYLCASSGGGGMETQYFGPGTRLLVL.

CDR3 coding DNA: TGTGCCAGCAGTCACTTGGCGGGAAGCCGCACAGATACGCAGTATTTT. It specifies CASSHLAGSRTDTQYF. The chain uses TRBV27 and TRBJ2-3; weak D call: TRBD2 (6 bases). Germline-derived CDR1 and CDR2 are MNHEY and SMNVEV (reference sequence). Trimming took off 5 bases at V and 1 base at J, with 16 bases between the two ends. The CDR3 loop spans 16 amino acids.

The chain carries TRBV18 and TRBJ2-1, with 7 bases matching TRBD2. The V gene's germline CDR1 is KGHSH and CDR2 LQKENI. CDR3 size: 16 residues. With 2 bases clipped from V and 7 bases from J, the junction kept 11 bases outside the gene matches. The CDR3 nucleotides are TGTGCCAGCTCACCAAGAGGTAATAGCGGGTGGAATGAGCAGTTCTTC. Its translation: CASSPRGNSGWNEQFF.

In DNA, the CDR3 is TGTGCCAGCAGTTACAGAGGGGGCGGGCAGCCCCAGCATTTT. As protein: CASSYRGGGQPQHF. The V gene is TRBV6-2 or TRBV6-3, the J gene TRBJ1-5; 7 positions match TRBD1. The germline gives CDR1 MNHEY, CDR2 SVGEGT. J lost 7 bases, V lost 2 bases, and 5 bases had no gene match. CDR3 length equals 14 residues.

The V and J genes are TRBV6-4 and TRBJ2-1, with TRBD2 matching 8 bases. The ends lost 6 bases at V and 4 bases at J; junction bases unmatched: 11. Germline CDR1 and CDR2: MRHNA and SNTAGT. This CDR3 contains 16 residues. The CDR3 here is CASSDRSGSGYNEQFF. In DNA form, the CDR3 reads TGTGCCAGCAGCGACCGGAGCGGGAGTGGTTACAATGAGCAGTTCTTC.

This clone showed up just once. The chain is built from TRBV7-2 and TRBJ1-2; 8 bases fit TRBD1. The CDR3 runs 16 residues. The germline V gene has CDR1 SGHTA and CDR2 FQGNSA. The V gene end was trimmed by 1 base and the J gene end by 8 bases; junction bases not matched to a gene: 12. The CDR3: CASSLVSDRAKGGYTF. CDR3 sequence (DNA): TGTGCCAGCAGCTTAGTGTCGGACAGGGCAAAGGGAGGCTACACCTTC.

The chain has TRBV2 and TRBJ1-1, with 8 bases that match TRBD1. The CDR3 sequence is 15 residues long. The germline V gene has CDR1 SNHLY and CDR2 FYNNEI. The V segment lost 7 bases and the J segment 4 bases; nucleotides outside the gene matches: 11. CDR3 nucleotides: TGTGCCAGCAACCTACAGGGGGTCCGTGGCACTGAAGCTTTCTTT. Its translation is CASNLQGVRGTEAFF.

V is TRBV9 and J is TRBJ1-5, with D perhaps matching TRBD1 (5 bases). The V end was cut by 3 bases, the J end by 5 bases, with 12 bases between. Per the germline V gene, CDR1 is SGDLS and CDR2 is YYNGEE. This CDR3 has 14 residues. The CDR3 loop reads CASSGPGRDQPQHF. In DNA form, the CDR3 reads TGTGCCAGCAGCGGGCCAGGGAGGGATCAGCCCCAGCATTTT.

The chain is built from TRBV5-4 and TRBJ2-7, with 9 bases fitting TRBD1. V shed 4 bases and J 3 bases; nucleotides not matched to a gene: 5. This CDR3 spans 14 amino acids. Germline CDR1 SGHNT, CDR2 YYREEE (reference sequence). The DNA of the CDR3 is TGTGCCAGCAGCGGGGGACAGGGTGACTACGAGCAGTACTTC. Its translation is CASSGGQGDYEQYF.

CDR3 protein: CASSAHPQGLAYGYTF. In DNA, the CDR3 is TGTGCCAGCAGTGCCCACCCACAGGGCTTGGCATATGGCTACACCTTC. This chain links TRBV2 with TRBJ1-2; D is possibly TRBD1 (6 bases). V was trimmed by 4 bases and J by 5 bases, leaving 20 bases between them. The CDR3 runs 16 residues. In germline, CDR1 is SNHLY, CDR2 FYNNEI.

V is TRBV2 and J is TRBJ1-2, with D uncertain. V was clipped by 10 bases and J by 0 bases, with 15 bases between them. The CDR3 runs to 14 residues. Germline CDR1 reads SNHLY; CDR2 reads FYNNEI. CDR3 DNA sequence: TGTGCCACCAGGAGGGAGGGAACTAACTATGGCTACACCTTC. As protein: CATRREGTNYGYTF.

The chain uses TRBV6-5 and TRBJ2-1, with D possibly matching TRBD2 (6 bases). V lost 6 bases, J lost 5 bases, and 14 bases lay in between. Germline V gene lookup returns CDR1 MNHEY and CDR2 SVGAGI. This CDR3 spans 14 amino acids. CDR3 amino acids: CASSPSGLNNEQFF. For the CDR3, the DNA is TGTGCCAGCAGCCCGAGCGGGCTAAACAATGAGCAGTTCTTC.

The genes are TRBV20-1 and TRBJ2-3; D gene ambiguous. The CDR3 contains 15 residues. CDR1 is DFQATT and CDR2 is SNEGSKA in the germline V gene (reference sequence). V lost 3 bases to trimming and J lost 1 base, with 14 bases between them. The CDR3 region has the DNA TGCAGTGCTAGTTATATTCCCAGGCGCACAGATACGCAGTATTTT. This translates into CSASYIPRRTDTQYF.

The CDR3 loop reads CASSDGQSTDTQYF. For the CDR3, the DNA is TGTGCCAGCAGCGACGGACAGAGCACAGATACGCAGTATTTT. This rearrangement joins TRBV6-2 or TRBV6-3 to TRBJ2-3; TRBD1 is a possible D gene (6 bases). The V and J ends lost 6 bases and 0 bases respectively, with 10 bases between them. The CDR3 spans 14 residues. The V gene's germline CDR1 is MNHEY and CDR2 SVGEGT.

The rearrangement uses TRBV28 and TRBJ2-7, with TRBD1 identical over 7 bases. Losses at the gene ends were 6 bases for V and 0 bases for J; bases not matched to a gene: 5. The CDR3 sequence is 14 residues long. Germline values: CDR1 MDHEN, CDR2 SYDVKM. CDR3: CASRPGQLSYEQYF. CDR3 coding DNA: TGTGCCAGCAGACCGGGACAGCTCTCCTACGAGCAGTACTTC.

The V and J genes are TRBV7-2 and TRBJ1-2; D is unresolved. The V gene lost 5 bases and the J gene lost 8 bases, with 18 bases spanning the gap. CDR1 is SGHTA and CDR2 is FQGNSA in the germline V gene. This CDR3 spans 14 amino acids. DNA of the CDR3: TGTGCCAGCAGCCCGTTCGTTTCCGGAGGGGGCTACACCTTC. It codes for CASSPFVSGGGYTF.

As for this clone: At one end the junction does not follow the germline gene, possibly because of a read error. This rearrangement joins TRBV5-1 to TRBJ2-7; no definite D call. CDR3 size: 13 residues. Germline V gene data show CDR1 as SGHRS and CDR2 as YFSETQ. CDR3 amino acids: CASSLAAAYEQYF. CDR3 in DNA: TGCGCCAGCAGTTTGGCGGCGGCCTACGAGCAGTACTTC.

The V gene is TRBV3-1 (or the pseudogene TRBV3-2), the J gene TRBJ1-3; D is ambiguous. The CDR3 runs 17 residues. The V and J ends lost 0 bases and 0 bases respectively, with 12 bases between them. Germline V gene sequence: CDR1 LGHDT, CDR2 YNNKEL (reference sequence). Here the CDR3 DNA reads TGTGCCAGCAGCCAAGAAGTCAGATTGTTCTCTGGAAACACCATATATTTT. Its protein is CASSQEVRLFSGNTIYF.

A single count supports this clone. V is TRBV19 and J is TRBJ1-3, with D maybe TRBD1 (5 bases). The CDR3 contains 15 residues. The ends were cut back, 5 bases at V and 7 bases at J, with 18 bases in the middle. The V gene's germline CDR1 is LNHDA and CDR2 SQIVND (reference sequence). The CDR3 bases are TGTGCCAGTAGTCCAGTTGGGGGGATTACGAACACCATATATTTT. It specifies CASSPVGGITNTIYF.